These 9 T cell receptor beta chains were sequenced from one sample in a study of cytomegalovirus exposure and HLA in healthy donors. A multiplex PCR was run with 60 Vbeta primers and 13 Jbeta primers. TCRdb's table, derived via immunoSEQ multiplex PCR, lists solely in-frame clones and lacks some. The sample lists over 95,000 clones; 70% to 80% were seen once. Sequencing used PBMCs. These receptors came from a human donor in good health.

V gene TRBV29-1 combines with J gene TRBJ2-1; D may be TRBD1 (5 bases). The CDR3 sequence is 14 residues long. V dropped 7 bases and J dropped 4 bases, with 17 bases sitting between them. Germline V gives CDR1 SQVTM, CDR2 ANQGSEA. Here the CDR3 reads CSGGRPGQYNEQFF. CDR3 DNA sequence: TGCAGCGGGGGTAGGCCAGGGCAGTACAATGAGCAGTTCTTC.

The chain employs TRBV4-2 and TRBJ2-2; 8 nucleotides align to TRBD1. Germline CDR1 is LGHNA and CDR2 is YNFKEQ. The CDR3 extends over 17 amino acids. The V segment lost 4 bases and the J segment 6 bases; nucleotides outside the gene matches: 13. CDR3 nucleotide sequence: TGTGCCAGCAGCCGGGGACAGGTTTTGGCAGCCGCCGGGGAGCTGTTTTTT. It translates to CASSRGQVLAAAGELFF.

The V gene is TRBV6-1, the J gene TRBJ2-5; the D gene is possibly TRBD1 (6 bases). Germline V gene lookup returns CDR1 MNHNS and CDR2 SASEGT. The CDR3 covers 13 residues. Trimming stripped 7 bases from V and 5 bases from J, with 14 bases between. CDR3 sequence (DNA): TGTGCCAGCACAAGGACAGAAATCGAGACCCAGTACTTC. Translated: CASTRTEIETQYF.

This clone was seen a few times. V and J are TRBV11-2 and TRBJ1-1; TRBD1 matches 7 bases. The CDR3 is made up of 15 amino acids. Germline V gene sequence: CDR1 SGHAT, CDR2 FQNNGV. The V gene end was trimmed by 1 base and the J gene end by 4 bases; junction bases not matched to a gene: 6. This CDR3 reads CASSLVAGGITEAFF. The DNA of the CDR3 is TGTGCCAGCAGCTTAGTCGCAGGGGGGATCACTGAAGCTTTCTTT.

The chain uses TRBV5-1 and TRBJ1-1; TRBD1 agrees at 9 bases. The trim removed 3 bases at V and 4 bases at J, leaving 7 bases unmatched. The CDR3 loop spans 15 amino acids. Per the germline V gene, CDR1 is SGHRS and CDR2 is YFSETQ. CDR3 residues: CASSSQGQGATEAFF. In nucleotides, the CDR3 is TGCGCCAGCAGCTCCCAGGGACAGGGCGCCACTGAAGCTTTCTTT.

The chain combines TRBV28 with TRBJ1-5; TRBD1 matches at 10 bases. From germline, CDR1 is MDHEN and CDR2 SYDVKM. The CDR3 sequence is 16 residues long. Germline trimming cut 2 bases from V and 9 bases from J; bases unmatched to any gene: 10. The chain's CDR3 is CASSLGGGQGRRPQHF. As DNA, the CDR3 is TGTGCCAGCAGTTTAGGTGGGGGACAGGGGAGGAGGCCCCAGCATTTT.

J is TRBJ2-2 and V is TRBV28, with 7 nucleotides matching TRBD1. Germline CDR1 is MDHEN and CDR2 is SYDVKM. The CDR3 runs to 14 residues. V lost 6 bases, J lost 5 bases, and 6 bases stayed unmatched. CDR3 loop: CASSRQGRTGELFF. Here the CDR3 DNA reads TGTGCCAGCAGCCGACAGGGTAGGACCGGGGAGCTGTTTTTT.

This clone was seen a few times. This chain uses TRBV2 with TRBJ1-2; 10 bases are a match to TRBD1. Trimming removed 8 bases from V and 1 base from J; junction bases left unmatched: 7. Germline CDR1 reads SNHLY; CDR2 reads FYNNEI. This CDR3 contains 15 residues. CDR3 sequence reads: CASFRQGAFNYGYTF. The CDR3 DNA reads TGTGCCAGCTTTCGACAGGGGGCCTTTAACTATGGCTACACCTTC.

This clone was seen a single time. The chain couples TRBV4-3 to TRBJ2-3; 13 bases line up with TRBD2. The V and J ends lost 1 base and 3 bases, in that order; junction bases with no gene match: 4. The CDR3 contains 17 residues. Per the germline V gene, CDR1 is LGHNA and CDR2 is YSLEER. The CDR3 spells CASSQALAGGPTDTQYF. CDR3 nucleotide sequence: TGCGCCAGCAGCCAAGCACTAGCGGGGGGGCCGACAGATACGCAGTATTTT.